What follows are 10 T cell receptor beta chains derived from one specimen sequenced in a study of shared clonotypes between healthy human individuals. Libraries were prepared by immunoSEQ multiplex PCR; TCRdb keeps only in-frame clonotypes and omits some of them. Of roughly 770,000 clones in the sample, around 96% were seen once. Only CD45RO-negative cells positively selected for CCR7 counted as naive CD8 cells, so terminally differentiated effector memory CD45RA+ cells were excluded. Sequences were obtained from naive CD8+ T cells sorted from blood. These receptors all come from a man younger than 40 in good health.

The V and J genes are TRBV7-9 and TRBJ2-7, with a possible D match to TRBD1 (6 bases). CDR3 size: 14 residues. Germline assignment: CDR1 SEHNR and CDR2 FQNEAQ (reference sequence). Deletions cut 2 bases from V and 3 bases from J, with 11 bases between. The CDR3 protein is CASSLSKGVYEQYF. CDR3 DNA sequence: TGTGCCAGCAGCTTATCCAAGGGGGTCTACGAGCAGTACTTC.

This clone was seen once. The CDR3 bases are TGCAGCGTTGAATTTGAAACCAACTATGGCTACACCTTC. Protein: CSVEFETNYGYTF. The genes are TRBV29-1 and TRBJ1-2; D gene unclear. Germline CDR1 is SQVTM and CDR2 is ANQGSEA. This CDR3 spans 13 amino acids. Trimming stripped 2 bases from V and 2 bases from J, with 9 bases between.

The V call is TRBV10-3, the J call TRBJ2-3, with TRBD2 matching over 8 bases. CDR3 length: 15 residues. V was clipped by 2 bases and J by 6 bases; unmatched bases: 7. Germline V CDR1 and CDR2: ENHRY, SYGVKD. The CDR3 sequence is CAISERGGRLDTQYF. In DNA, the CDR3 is TGTGCCATCAGTGAGCGGGGGGGGAGGTTGGATACGCAGTATTTT.

The CDR3 bases are TGTGCCAGCAGTGGCCGGGACTACCGTTACAATGAGCAGTTCTTC. This sequence encodes CASSGRDYRYNEQFF. The chain employs TRBV2 and TRBJ2-1, with 7 bases fitting TRBD2. Germline CDR1 is SNHLY and CDR2 is FYNNEI. V shed 4 bases, J shed 4 bases, and the junction held 7 bases outside the gene matches. The CDR3 extends over 15 amino acids.

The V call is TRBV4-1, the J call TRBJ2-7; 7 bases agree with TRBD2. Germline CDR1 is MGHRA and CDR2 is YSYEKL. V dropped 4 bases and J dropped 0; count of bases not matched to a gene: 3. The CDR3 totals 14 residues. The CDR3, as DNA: TGCGCCAGCAGCCTCCGGGACTACTCCTACGAGCAGTACTTC. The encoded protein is CASSLRDYSYEQYF.

CDR3 residues: CSARHPSEQFF. The CDR3 bases are TGCAGTGCTAGACACCCTAGTGAGCAGTTCTTC. This rearrangement joins TRBV20-1 to TRBJ2-1; D uncertain. CDR1 is DFQATT and CDR2 is SNEGSKA in the germline V gene (reference sequence). V was shortened by 2 bases and J by 9 bases, with 8 bases between the two germline ends. This CDR3 comprises 11 residues.

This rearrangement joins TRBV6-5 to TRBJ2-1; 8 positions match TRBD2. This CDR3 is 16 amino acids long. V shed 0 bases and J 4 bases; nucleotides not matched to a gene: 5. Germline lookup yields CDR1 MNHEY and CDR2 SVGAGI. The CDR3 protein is CASSYSSLAGYNEQFF. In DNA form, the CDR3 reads TGTGCCAGCAGTTACTCGAGCCTAGCGGGTTACAATGAGCAGTTCTTC.

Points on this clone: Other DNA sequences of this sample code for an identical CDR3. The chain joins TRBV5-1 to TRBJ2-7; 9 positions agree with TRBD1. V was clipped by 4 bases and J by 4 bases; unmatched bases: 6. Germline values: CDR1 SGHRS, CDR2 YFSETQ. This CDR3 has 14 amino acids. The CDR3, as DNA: TGCGCCAGCAGCCCCGGGACAGGGTCTTACGAGCAGTACTTC. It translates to CASSPGTGSYEQYF.

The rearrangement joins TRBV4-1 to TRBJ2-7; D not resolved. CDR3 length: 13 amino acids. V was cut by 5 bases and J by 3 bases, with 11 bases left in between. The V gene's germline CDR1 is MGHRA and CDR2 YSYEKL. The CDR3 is CASSAPSDYEQYF. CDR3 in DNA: TGCGCCAGCAGCGCACCGTCTGACTACGAGCAGTACTTC.

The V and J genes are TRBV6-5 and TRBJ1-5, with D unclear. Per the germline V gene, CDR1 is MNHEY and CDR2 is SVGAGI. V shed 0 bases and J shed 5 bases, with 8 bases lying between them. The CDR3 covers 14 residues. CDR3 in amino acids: CASSYSITDQPQHF. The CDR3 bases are TGTGCCAGCAGTTACTCGATCACAGATCAGCCCCAGCATTTT.